This note documents a single T cell receptor (beta chain) sequence. Its antigen is not identified. This clone may be a read error of a much larger clone one base away. CDR3 length: 17 amino acids. Trimming took 3 bases from V and 4 from J, leaving 19 bases between them. Germline V gives CDR1 SGDLS, CDR2 YYNGEE. The record originates from a study of CD8+CD57+ T cells in acquired aplastic anemia. Whole-study results and caveats: CD8+ Simpson's diversity showed no significant patient-control difference.

The template used for profiling TCR beta VDJ and CDR3 was genomic DNA. TCRdb re-analysed the reads in MiXCR, keeping a single row per CDR3 protein. Among under 200,000 distinct CDR3 sequences listed, roughly 50% were seen once. Patients chosen for sequencing had shown CD8+CD57+ cell expansion by flow cytometry. The sequencing input was sorted CD4+, CD8+, or CD8+CD57+ T cells (not recorded which) from PBMCs. The chain couples TRBV9 to TRBJ2-2; TRBD1 is a possible D gene (5 bases). The TCR originated in a human donor with aplastic anemia. CDR3 sequence (DNA): TGTGCCAGCAGCGGTGACCCACAGGTTCGACTCACCGGGGAGCTGTTTTTT. Translation gives CASSGDPQVRLTGELFF.